This TCR beta chain was documented in a study of T cell repertoires in cytomegalovirus infection. Study as a whole: Matching HLA type, along with CMV infection, was indicated by public TCR beta signatures. Findings and limits, study-wide: There were carriers of CMV plus the relevant HLA, and cumulative public TCR beta family frequency identified them. There were HLA-C-restricted CMV-specific TCR beta clonotypes dominating the ex vivo response.

One entry per CDR3 protein results from TCRdb running MiXCR on the reads. The sample contains around 170,000 distinct CDR3 sequences, under 15% of which appear only once. Germline CDR1 is SNHLY and CDR2 is FYNNEI. V was cut by 7 bases and J by 3 bases, with 22 bases left in between. CDR3 length: 17 amino acids. Comment on this clonotype: Its cognate antigen is unknown.

This rearrangement joins TRBV2 to TRBJ1-5, with D unresolved. Sequencing input: PBMCs. This clonotype was sampled from a human donor in good health (CMV status not recorded). Some clones in this sample may be carry-over from other donors' samples. For the CDR3, the DNA is TGTGCCAGCACGCCTTCAGGTTACCCCCGCCCCAATCAGCCCCAGCATTTT. The encoded protein is CASTPSGYPRPNQPQHF.